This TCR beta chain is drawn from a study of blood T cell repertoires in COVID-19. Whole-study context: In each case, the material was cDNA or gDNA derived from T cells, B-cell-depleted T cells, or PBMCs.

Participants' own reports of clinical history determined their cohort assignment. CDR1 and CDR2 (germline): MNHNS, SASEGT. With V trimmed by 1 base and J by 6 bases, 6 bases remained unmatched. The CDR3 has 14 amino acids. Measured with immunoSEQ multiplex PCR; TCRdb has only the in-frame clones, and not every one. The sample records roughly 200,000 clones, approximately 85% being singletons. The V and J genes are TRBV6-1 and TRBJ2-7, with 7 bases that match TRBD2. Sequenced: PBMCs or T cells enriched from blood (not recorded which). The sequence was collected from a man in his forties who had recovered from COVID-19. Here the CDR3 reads CASSEGPGRVEQYF. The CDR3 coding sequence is TGTGCCAGCAGTGAAGGTCCAGGGAGGGTCGAGCAGTACTTC.